This T cell receptor beta chain was identified during a study of control samples from healthy donors and cancer patients. Here immunoSEQ multiplex PCR was the method, and the copy in TCRdb shows in-frame clones only, minus some. The table records about 120,000 clones, more than 75% of them present only once. Germline CDR1 reads SGHRS; CDR2 reads YFSETQ. V gave up 1 base and J gave up 6 bases; unmatched junction bases: 5. This CDR3 is built from 14 residues. This chain links TRBV5-1 with TRBJ2-3; TRBD1 agrees at 7 bases. Sequencing was carried out using blood. This clonotype was obtained from a woman in her 70s in good health. CDR3 protein: CASSLSGGADTQYF. The CDR3 coding sequence is TGCGCCAGCAGCTTGTCAGGGGGTGCCGATACGCAGTATTTT.